This T cell receptor (beta chain) was documented in a study (dated by TCRdb to between 2014 and 2016). Notes on the research overall: The study set out to test whether tumor-infiltrating Tregs in breast cancer get recruited from blood Tregs or are instead converted in situ from other CD4+ T cell subsets.

As concerns this clonotype: The clone's antigen remains unknown. No much larger clone is present one base from it, and per-base qualities are unavailable.

Spanning cysteine to phenylalanine, the CDR3 consists of 15 amino acids. The only DNA kept is the CDR3, 45 bases in frame from the first base. Here V drops 6 bases and J drops 9 bases, and the junction holds 10 bases not matched to any gene. To purify naive CD4+ T cells, the Miltenyi Naive CD4+ T Cell Isolation kit was used, and CD25 microbeads served to deplete Tregs. Tregs, naive and memory CD4+ T cells from tumor, blood and ipsilateral draining lymph nodes of five breast cancer patients underwent full-length TCR alpha and beta sequencing. Tumor tissue and lymph nodes obtained from ipsilateral axillary dissection were perfused with PBS, minced and then digested with collagenase I and hyaluronidase. A purity exceeding 90% was confirmed by FACS for the sorted cell populations. General study outcomes and caveats: Tumor memory CD4+ T cell TCR gene usage was found to cluster with blood and lymph node memory CD4+ cells and with lymph node naive CD4+ cells. The larger-cohort validation was restricted to a single TCR beta V-J rearrangement rather than whole repertoires. The TCR alpha and beta sequences of tumor-infiltrating Tregs showed the greatest overlap with tumor naive CD4+ T cells, followed by blood naive CD4+ T cells.

Amplification of full-length TCR variable regions was done by 5' RACE PCR using constant-region reverse primers, and this step was followed by semi-nested PCR with Nested Universal Primer A. Using the ReliaPrep RNA Cell Miniprep System, total RNA was extracted, and the SMARTer RACE 5'/3' Kit was then used to reverse transcribe the RNA into 5'RACE-ready cDNA. Multiplex adaptors were used to barcode the full-length TCR alpha and beta libraries, which were then sequenced on an Illumina MiSeq. In the authors' own workflow: For each of nine subset-tissue groups, sequencing data from the five patients were pooled, and the groups were then compared using unsupervised clustering of TCR gene usage. The Morisita-Horn index was used to calculate repertoire similarity, with shared sequences weighted according to their contribution to each repertoire. TCRdb itself trimmed the public reads at Q25 with fastp, ran MiXCR and retained productive beta chains. Entries that share a CDR3 protein sequence are merged under the most common genes and DNA. These V and J calls rely on TCRdb rather than the paper's analysis. The sample table holds nearly 55,000 distinct CDR3 sequences, of which around 26% were seen once. Together, the top ten hold 3.2% of the sample.

The chain joins TRBV12-3 or TRBV12-4 to TRBJ1-6; 8 central bases correspond to TRBD1. The sequenced material came from tumor-infiltrating naive CD4+ T cells sorted from the breast tumor. The cell subset or site label on this specimen signifies: naive CD4+ T cells, CD4+CD45RA+CD25-. This sequence originates from a female donor with breast cancer. Here is the DNA: TGTGCCAGCAGAACCGGACAGGGAAGGAGTTCACCCCTCCACTTT. Translated, this gives CASRTGQGRSSPLHF.